This TCR beta chain stems from a study of shared clonotypes between healthy human individuals. Across the whole study: Per-donor plates numbered three CD4 naive, three CD4 memory, two CD8 naive and one CD8 memory. Overall study results and limits: The expectation was that sequencing depth would affect clonotype sharing among donors.

Assay: immunoSEQ multiplex PCR; the TCRdb copy retains only in-frame clones and omits some. Of about 1.5 million clones in the sample, approximately 96% were seen once. For this clone: Antigen unknown.

All participating donors were Caucasian adults from Nashville, Tennessee. Germline values: CDR1 KGHSH, CDR2 LQKENI. V trimming: 1 base; J trimming: 15 bases; junction bases outside the gene matches: 14. This CDR3 comprises 16 residues. This chain joins TRBV18 and TRBJ2-1; 11 bases are a match to TRBD2. Sequenced sample: naive CD4+ T cells sorted from blood. This sample's subset: CD45RA+ positively selected. The receptor's source is a man in his thirties or forties in good health. CDR3 amino acids: CASSPQGAGTSGPRFF. CDR3 nucleotide sequence: TGTGCCAGCTCACCACAGGGGGCAGGGACTAGCGGACCACGGTTCTTC.